Presented here are 31 T cell receptor beta chains from one specimen sequenced in a study of CD8 T cells in ankylosing spondylitis. One entry per CDR3 protein results from TCRdb running MiXCR on the 5' RACE reads. The sample yields around 130,000 distinct CDR3 sequences, roughly 18% seen once. No cognate antigen is known for these TCRs. Study-wide points: Ankylosing spondylitis blood seemed to carry a telltale TCR beta motif made of fewer than 10 highly homologous variants.

The sequencing input was blood, either unsorted or a sorted T cell fraction (not recorded which). The receptor set was obtained from a male donor with ankylosing spondylitis.

This clonotype was observed a few times. V usage is TRBV6-6 and J usage is TRBJ2-7; no clear D. V dropped 0 bases and J dropped 5 bases, with 5 bases sitting between them. CDR3 length: 12 residues. CDR1 and CDR2 from the germline V gene are MNHNY and SVGAGI (reference sequence). The DNA of the CDR3 is TGTGCCAGCAGTTACTCGGTCCACGAGCAGTACTTC. Translating it yields CASSYSVHEQYF.

This chain joins TRBV6-2 or TRBV6-3 and TRBJ2-1; 11 positions agree with TRBD2. Germline V gives CDR1 MNHEY, CDR2 SVGEGT. This CDR3 is 14 amino acids long. V lost 7 bases, J lost 6 bases, and 5 bases stayed unmatched. For the CDR3, the DNA is TGTGCCAGCACGGGCCTAGCGGGAGGCAATGAGCAGTTCTTC. It encodes CASTGLAGGNEQFF.

Concerning this clonotype: Since a much larger clone is just one base distant, this may be a read error. Because it lacks the conserved phenylalanine or tryptophan at the end, this CDR3 is likely a read error. V and J are TRBV7-3 and TRBJ2-1; 10 bases are shared with TRBD2. The V gene end was trimmed by 5 bases and the J gene end by 4 bases; junction bases not matched to a gene: 8. Germline CDR1 SGHTA, CDR2 FQGTGA. The CDR3 runs to 16 residues. The CDR3 loop is CASSGLWTSGYNEQFS. The DNA of the CDR3 is TGTGCCAGCAGCGGCTTATGGACTAGCGGTTACAATGAGCAGTTCTCC.

This clonotype was seen only a few times. The V and J genes are TRBV11-2 and TRBJ2-7; D is ambiguous. Trimming pared 5 bases from V and 0 bases from J, leaving 17 bases between. There are 16 residues in the CDR3. Germline assignment: CDR1 SGHAT and CDR2 FQNNGV. CDR3 coding DNA: TGTGCCAGCAGCCTCCCATTGGGAAGGAGCTCCTACGAGCAGTACTTC. This codes for CASSLPLGRSSYEQYF.

The rearrangement links TRBV6-5 to TRBJ1-6; D is unclear. Germline-derived CDR1 and CDR2 are MNHEY and SVGAGI. The CDR3 sequence is 15 residues long. The V end lost 2 bases, the J end lost 6 bases, and 11 bases lay between the germline ends. The CDR3 sequence: CASSYGRLVNSPLHF. The CDR3 nucleotides read TGTGCCAGCAGTTACGGACGGCTAGTTAATTCACCCCTCCACTTT.

The V call is TRBV4-1, the J call TRBJ2-7, with D possibly TRBD2 on 6 matching bases. CDR1 is MGHRA and CDR2 is YSYEKL in the germline V gene. Trimming shortened V by 4 bases and J by 6 bases, and 13 bases separated the two germline ends. This CDR3 has 13 residues. Here the CDR3 reads CASSPGLVSEQYF. The CDR3 coding sequence is TGCGCCAGCAGCCCGGGACTGGTTTCCGAGCAGTACTTC.

The chain recombines TRBV7-2 with TRBJ2-7; 8 bases fit TRBD1. The CDR3 is 14 residues long. Trimming removed 5 bases from V and 4 bases from J; junction bases left unmatched: 7. From germline, CDR1 is SGHTA and CDR2 FQGNSA. The CDR3 is CASSGDRGFYEQYF. CDR3 nucleotide sequence: TGTGCCAGCAGCGGAGACAGGGGATTTTACGAGCAGTACTTC.

The chain is built from TRBV7-9 and TRBJ1-5; no reliable D call. Trimming cost V 1 base and J 5 bases, with 6 bases left between them. Germline V gene lookup returns CDR1 SEHNR and CDR2 FQNEAQ (reference sequence). The CDR3 consists of 13 residues. The CDR3 sequence: CASSLGPDQPQHF. The CDR3 nucleotides are TGTGCCAGCAGCTTAGGTCCAGATCAGCCCCAGCATTTT.

This clonotype turned up a few times. This chain links TRBV5-1 with TRBJ2-2; D may match TRBD1 or TRBD2 (5 bases each). The germline V and J ends were trimmed by 7 bases and 5 bases, with 18 bases remaining between them. This CDR3 contains 15 residues. Germline CDR1 and CDR2: SGHRS and YFSETQ. CDR3 DNA: TGCGCCAGCCTCGATCGGGACGGGTGGACCGGGGAGCTGTTTTTT. Protein sequence: CASLDRDGWTGELFF.

The table lists this clonotype with a few counts. The rearrangement uses TRBV2 and TRBJ2-7; unclear D gene. Trimming removed 6 bases at V and 1 base at J, with 4 bases between. The CDR3 is 11 amino acids. Per the germline V gene, CDR1 is SNHLY and CDR2 is FYNNEI. CDR3 region: CASRVSYEQYF. The CDR3 DNA is TGTGCCAGCAGGGTTTCCTACGAGCAGTACTTC.

The chain employs TRBV9 and TRBJ1-1; D unclear. Trimming took 3 bases from V and 5 from J, leaving 14 bases between them. The V gene's germline CDR1 is SGDLS and CDR2 YYNGEE. The CDR3 totals 14 residues. This CDR3 is CASSAPGGGTEAFF. CDR3 nucleotide sequence: TGTGCCAGCAGCGCCCCGGGAGGTGGGACTGAAGCTTTCTTT.

The DNA of the CDR3 is TGTGCCAGCAGTGTCTCCGGGCCCATCAATGAGCAGTTCTTC. It encodes CASSVSGPINEQFF. The chain links TRBV27 to TRBJ2-1; D ambiguous. Germline V gene lookup returns CDR1 MNHEY and CDR2 SMNVEV (reference sequence). Trimming shortened V by 5 bases and J by 6 bases, and 14 bases separated the two germline ends. The CDR3 has 14 residues.

The chain links TRBV7-9 to TRBJ2-7; D might be TRBD1 (6 bases). Trimming removed 4 bases from V and 5 bases from J, with 15 bases in between. There are 14 residues in the CDR3. CDR1 is SEHNR and CDR2 is FQNEAQ in the germline V gene (reference sequence). DNA of the CDR3: TGTGCCAGCAGCTCCCGGGACAAAGTCAACGAGCAGTACTTC. As protein: CASSSRDKVNEQYF.

This clonotype was detected many times. This rearrangement joins TRBV11-1 to TRBJ2-7, with 13 nucleotides matching TRBD2. Germline V lookup: CDR1 SGHAT, CDR2 FQDESV (reference sequence). This CDR3 contains 18 residues. V shed 5 bases and J 0 bases; nucleotides not matched to a gene: 10. The chain's CDR3 is CASSPRTSGRGFSYEQYF. The CDR3 DNA is TGTGCCAGCAGCCCGCGGACTAGCGGGAGAGGGTTCTCCTACGAGCAGTACTTC.

This chain uses TRBV7-9 with TRBJ2-1, with TRBD2 as a possible D gene (5 bases). The CDR3 runs 14 residues. Trimming removed 1 base at V and 5 bases at J, with 9 bases between. Germline V CDR1 and CDR2: SEHNR, FQNEAQ (reference sequence). The CDR3 DNA follows: TGTGCCAGCAGCTTAGTCCTCGGGGACAATGAGCAGTTCTTC. Its protein product is CASSLVLGDNEQFF.

The genes are TRBV11-2 and TRBJ2-7; D uncertain. This CDR3 region has 13 residues. Trimming shortened V by 2 bases and J by 1 base, and 6 bases separated the two germline ends. Germline loops: CDR1 SGHAT, CDR2 FQNNGV. The CDR3 sequence: CASSLRVSYEQYF. CDR3 DNA sequence: TGTGCCAGCAGCTTACGCGTTTCCTACGAGCAGTACTTC.

This chain joins TRBV6-2 or TRBV6-3 and TRBJ2-1; TRBD2 agrees at 14 bases. The V and J ends lost 6 bases and 5 bases, in that order; junction bases with no gene match: 9. Looked up from germline, CDR1 is MNHEY and CDR2 is SVGEGT. This CDR3 spans 17 amino acids. The CDR3 loop reads CASRPPGLAGENNEQFF. The CDR3 bases are TGTGCCAGCAGGCCCCCGGGACTAGCGGGGGAAAACAATGAGCAGTTCTTC.

This clonotype occurred a few times. This chain joins TRBV27 and TRBJ2-7; no clear D. V was trimmed by 7 bases and J by 6 bases, leaving 19 bases between them. The CDR3 totals 14 residues. Per the germline V gene, CDR1 is MNHEY and CDR2 is SMNVEV (reference sequence). The CDR3 spells CASNSPRYGPEQYF. The DNA of the CDR3 is TGTGCCAGCAACTCCCCTCGGTACGGGCCCGAGCAGTACTTC.

The table lists this clonotype with a count of one. The chain links TRBV7-9 to TRBJ2-5; D is uncertain. Germline CDR1 SEHNR, CDR2 FQNEAQ (reference sequence). The CDR3 runs to 12 residues. Trimming took off 5 bases at V and 1 base at J, with 5 bases between the two ends. The chain's CDR3 is CASSRLQETQYF. CDR3 bases: TGTGCCAGCAGCCGACTCCAAGAGACCCAGTACTTC. The complete variable domain, with remaining parts taken from reference TRBV7-9 and TRBJ2-5, reads DTGVSQNPRHKITKRGQNVTFRCDPISEHNRLYWYRQTLGQGPEFLTYFQNEAQLEKSRLLSDRFSAERPKGSFSTLEIQRTEQGDSAMYLCASSRLQETQYFGPGTRLLVL.

The chain uses TRBV23-1 and TRBJ2-2; D is uncertain. TRBV23-1 is an open reading frame whose function is uncertain. CDR3 length: 15 residues. Trimming left V 0 bases short and J 4 bases short, with 9 bases between. The CDR3 sequence: CASSQSHGVTGELFF. CDR3 coding DNA: TGCGCCAGCAGTCAATCTCACGGAGTCACCGGGGAGCTGTTTTTT.

There are a few counts of this clonotype. The V gene is TRBV12-5, the J gene TRBJ2-1, with 10 bases lining up with TRBD2. This CDR3 is 13 amino acids long. Per germline, CDR1 LGHNT and CDR2 FRNRAP. J was trimmed by 3 bases and V by 9 bases; bases with no gene match: 2. CDR3: CASGLAVYNEQFF. The CDR3 nucleotides read TGTGCTAGCGGACTAGCGGTCTACAATGAGCAGTTCTTC.

This clonotype was counted between two and nine times. The V and J genes are TRBV9 and TRBJ1-4; no firm D call. Per the germline V gene, CDR1 is SGDLS and CDR2 is YYNGEE. Trimming left V 3 bases short and J 8 bases short, with 14 bases between. The CDR3 contains 14 residues. CDR3 sequence: CASSEGGLREKLFF. CDR3 DNA: TGTGCCAGCAGCGAGGGAGGCCTACGGGAAAAACTGTTTTTT.

This clonotype was recorded a few times. This chain's CDR3 is CASSQTSGPNTGELFF. CDR3 DNA sequence: TGTGCCAGCAGCCAGACTAGCGGGCCAAACACCGGGGAGCTGTTTTTT. The genes are TRBV7-9 and TRBJ2-2; TRBD2 matches 10 bases. Germline CDR1 reads SEHNR; CDR2 reads FQNEAQ (reference sequence). The J segment lost 2 bases and the V segment lost 5 bases, leaving 5 bases of the junction unmatched. The length of the CDR3 is 16 residues.

This clonotype was picked up many times. V gene TRBV7-9 combines with J gene TRBJ2-6, with a tentative D call TRBD1 (6 bases). Trimming took 5 bases from V and 0 from J, leaving 11 bases between them. The germline V gene encodes CDR1 SEHNR and CDR2 FQNEAQ (reference sequence). The CDR3 loop spans 16 amino acids. In DNA form, the CDR3 reads TGTGCCAGCAGCCGGTGGGACATCTCTGGGGCCAACGTCCTGACTTTC. Its protein product is CASSRWDISGANVLTF.

The chain couples TRBV27 to TRBJ1-5, with 7 bases fitting TRBD1. Looked up from germline, CDR1 is MNHEY and CDR2 is SMNVEV (reference sequence). CDR3 length: 13 amino acids. The trim removed 5 bases at V and 2 bases at J, leaving 0 bases unmatched. For the CDR3, the DNA is TGTGCCAGCAGTGGACAGGGCAATCAGCCCCAGCATTTT. It encodes CASSGQGNQPQHF.

This clonotype was detected only a few times. The chain carries TRBV4-3 and TRBJ2-2, with unresolved D. This CDR3 region has 15 residues. The germline V gene encodes CDR1 LGHNA and CDR2 YSLEER. Between the trimmed V and J ends, which lost 0 bases and 4 bases, there was a span of 9 bases. CDR3 coding DNA: TGCGCCAGCAGCCAAGATCTGACTCTCACCGGGGAGCTGTTTTTT. Translation gives CASSQDLTLTGELFF.

The rearrangement joins TRBV25-1 to TRBJ1-1, with D unclear. The germline V gene encodes CDR1 MGHDK and CDR2 SYGVNS. V dropped 7 bases and J dropped 6 bases, with 9 bases sitting between them. The CDR3 loop spans 11 amino acids. CDR3 loop: CASMIGPEAFF. The CDR3 DNA sequence: TGTGCCAGCATGATAGGACCTGAAGCTTTCTTT.

The J gene is TRBJ2-4, the V gene TRBV5-1, with D tentatively TRBD2 (5 bases). Trimming shortened V by 2 bases and J by 4 bases, and 19 bases separated the two germline ends. Germline values: CDR1 SGHRS, CDR2 YFSETQ. The length of the CDR3 is 17 residues. The DNA for the CDR3 is TGCGCCAGCAGCTTAAGTGATGAGCGGACCCTAAAAAACATTCAGTACTTC. It translates to CASSLSDERTLKNIQYF.

The CDR3 DNA follows: TGTGCCAGCAGCCTAGACTCGCCGAGCTCCTACAATGAGCAGTTCTTC. Translated, it gives CASSLDSPSSYNEQFF. The rearrangement links TRBV7-9 to TRBJ2-1; D uncertain. Trimming pared 5 bases from V and 0 bases from J, leaving 14 bases between. CDR1 is SEHNR and CDR2 is FQNEAQ in the germline V gene (reference sequence). This CDR3 is 16 amino acids long.

As for this clonotype: One end of the junction is discordant with germline, which a read error may explain. The chain joins TRBV29-1 to TRBJ1-4; D uncertain. The CDR3 length is 10 residues. The V gene's germline CDR1 is SQVTM and CDR2 ANQGSEA. The CDR3 nucleotides are TGCAGCGTTGAACTGGATGGCCCAAAGTTT. Translating gives CSVELDGPKF.

This sequence joins TRBV3-1 and TRBJ2-3, with 7 bases matching TRBD1. Per the germline V gene, CDR1 is LGHDT and CDR2 is YNNKEL (reference sequence). The CDR3 is 15 residues long. Trimming removed 4 bases from V and 2 bases from J; junction bases left unmatched: 6. CDR3 in DNA: TGTGCCAGCAGCCCATGGACAGGAGCCACAGATACGCAGTATTTT. This translates into CASSPWTGATDTQYF.